Presented here are 9 T cell receptor beta chains from one specimen sequenced in a study of cytomegalovirus exposure and HLA in healthy donors. The PCR ran on 60 Vbeta and 13 Jbeta primers. The table came from immunoSEQ multiplex PCR; TCRdb's copy has only in-frame clones and leaves some out. Counted here are roughly 200,000 clones, roughly 80% occurring once; the ten biggest clones make up less than 2.5%. Sequenced material: PBMCs. These receptors were obtained from a woman aged 25 to 39 in good health and CMV-seropositive.

This rearrangement joins TRBV15 to TRBJ1-4, with D maybe TRBD1 (5 bases). Looked up from germline, CDR1 is LNHNV and CDR2 is YYDKDF (reference sequence). The CDR3 spans 16 residues. V was clipped by 1 base and J by 5 bases, with 14 bases between them. The CDR3 is CATSRARKGANEKLFF. DNA for the CDR3: TGTGCCACCAGCAGAGCCCGGAAAGGGGCGAATGAAAAACTGTTTTTT. Full variable domain (rest looked up from reference TRBV15 and TRBJ1-4): DAMVIQNPRYQVTQFGKPVTLSCSQTLNHNVMYWYQQKSSQAPKLLFHYYDKDFNNEADTPDNFQSRRPNTSFCFLDIRSPGLGDTAMYLCATSRARKGANEKLFFGSGTQLSVL.

Concerning this clone itself: A read error may produce the germline difference seen at one junction end. Other DNA sequences in this specimen translate into the identical CDR3. This chain joins TRBV7-2 and TRBJ1-5, with D tentatively TRBD1 (5 bases). This CDR3 contains 14 residues. Germline V CDR1 and CDR2: SGHTA, FQGNSA. In DNA, the CDR3 is TGTGCCAGCAGCGGGGGGGAGAGCAACCAGCCCCAGCATTTT. Translating it yields CASSGGESNQPQHF.

The chain combines TRBV7-2 with TRBJ2-7; 15 nucleotides agree with TRBD2. Germline CDR1 and CDR2: SGHTA and FQGNSA. Losses at the gene ends were 0 bases for V and 2 bases for J; bases not matched to a gene: 8. The CDR3 loop spans 19 amino acids. The CDR3 sequence is CASSLAGRGTSGRPYEQYF. Here the CDR3 DNA reads TGTGCCAGCAGCTTAGCGGGGCGGGGGACTAGCGGGAGGCCCTACGAGCAGTACTTC.

This chain connects TRBV19 to TRBJ2-7, with a weak D call TRBD2 (5 bases). CDR1 and CDR2 (germline): LNHDA, SQIVND (reference sequence). CDR3 length: 15 residues. V was trimmed by 3 bases and J by 0 bases, leaving 12 bases between them. CDR3 protein: CASSIAGIRSYEQYF. The CDR3 DNA reads TGTGCCAGTAGTATCGCCGGGATCCGCTCCTACGAGCAGTACTTC. The variable domain in full, completed from reference TRBV19 and TRBJ2-7, reads DGGITQSPKYLFRKEGQNVTLSCEQNLNHDAMYWYRQDPGQGLRLIYYSQIVNDFQKGDIAEGYSVSREKKESFPLTVTSAQKNPTAFYLCASSIAGIRSYEQYFGPGTRLTVT.

The V gene is TRBV5-4, the J gene TRBJ1-2, with 7 nucleotides matching TRBD1. Germline V gene lookup returns CDR1 SGHNT and CDR2 YYREEE (reference sequence). The V gene end was trimmed by 4 bases and the J gene end by 1 base; junction bases not matched to a gene: 7. The CDR3 length is 15 residues. CDR3 in amino acids: CASSRGTAFNYGYTF. In nucleotides, the CDR3 is TGTGCCAGCAGCCGAGGGACAGCCTTTAACTATGGCTACACCTTC.

V usage is TRBV9 and J usage is TRBJ2-2; 8 bases match TRBD1. V shed 2 bases, J shed 0 bases, and the junction held 3 bases outside the gene matches. The CDR3 loop spans 16 amino acids. Germline V lookup: CDR1 SGDLS, CDR2 YYNGEE. Here the CDR3 reads CASSVTGATNTGELFF. CDR3 sequence (DNA): TGTGCCAGCAGCGTGACAGGGGCGACGAACACCGGGGAGCTGTTTTTT.

The chain employs TRBV6-1 and TRBJ1-3, with 8 bases fitting TRBD1. Looked up from germline, CDR1 is MNHNS and CDR2 is SASEGT. This CDR3 has 16 amino acids. The junction had 7 bases not matched to a gene; V was cut back by 4 bases and J by 2 bases. The CDR3: CASSVNLQGAGNTIYF. The CDR3 region has the DNA TGTGCCAGCAGTGTAAACTTACAGGGGGCTGGAAACACCATATATTTT.

The rearrangement links TRBV5-4 to TRBJ1-2; D unclear. Germline V lookup: CDR1 SGHNT, CDR2 YYREEE (reference sequence). Trimming stripped 0 bases from V and 5 bases from J, with 8 bases between. This CDR3 has 13 residues. The CDR3, as DNA: TGTGCCAGCAGCTTGGGGACTTTTTATGGCTACACCTTC. This codes for CASSLGTFYGYTF.

The V gene is TRBV5-1, the J gene TRBJ1-1; a possible D gene is TRBD1 (6 bases). V gave up 6 bases and J gave up 8 bases, with 17 bases separating them. The CDR3 covers 13 residues. Looked up from germline, CDR1 is SGHRS and CDR2 is YFSETQ. CDR3 in amino acids: CASNGGGGGEAFF. CDR3 in DNA: TGCGCCAGCAATGGGGGCGGGGGGGGCGAAGCTTTCTTT.